This TCR beta chain was recorded in a study of T cells in Graves' hyperthyroidism and ophthalmopathy. Study conclusions and caveats: From stable hyperthyroidism, ophthalmopathy was set apart by a 13 V-J model.

Ten or more counts support this clonotype. Antigen specificity is unknown. Graves' hyperthyroidism is called stable when ophthalmopathy does not progress within 18 months. Amplification of TCR beta CDR3 regions used RNA as the template. The HTBI set primed first-round TCR CDR3 RT-PCR. TCRdb passed the multiplex PCR reads through MiXCR, listing each CDR3 protein once. This table has around 720,000 distinct CDR3 sequences, 35% appearing once. CDR1 and CDR2 (germline): SGHDN, FVKESK. CDR3 length equals 14 residues. The germline V and J ends were trimmed by 6 bases and 1 base, with 12 bases remaining between them.

The chain joins TRBV14 to TRBJ1-2, with D hard to call. Sequenced sample: blood. This clonotype was sampled from a woman aged 40 to 50 with Graves' hyperthyroidism. CDR3 in amino acids: CASSRFLDNYGYTF. For the CDR3, the DNA is TGTGCCAGCAGTCGGTTTCTGGATAACTATGGCTACACCTTC.